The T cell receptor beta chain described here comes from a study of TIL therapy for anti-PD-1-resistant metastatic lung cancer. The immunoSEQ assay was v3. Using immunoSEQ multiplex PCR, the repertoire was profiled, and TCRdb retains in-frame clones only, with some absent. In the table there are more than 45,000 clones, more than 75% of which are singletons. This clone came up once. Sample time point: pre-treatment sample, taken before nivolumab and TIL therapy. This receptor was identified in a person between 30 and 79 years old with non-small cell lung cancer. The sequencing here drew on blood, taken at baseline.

CDR3 in amino acids: CAGWTWDHYGYTF. The DNA of the CDR3 is TGTGCCGGGTGGACGTGGGACCACTATGGCTACACCTTC. The chain joins TRBV2 to TRBJ1-2; tentative D call: TRBD1 (5 bases). V was trimmed by 11 bases and J by 3 bases, leaving 16 bases between them. The length of the CDR3 is 13 residues. Germline-derived CDR1 and CDR2 are SNHLY and FYNNEI.